This T cell receptor (beta chain) derives from a study of PD-1 blockade in mismatch repair-deficient tumors. The assay was immunoSEQ multiplex PCR, and TCRdb's table has in-frame clones only and misses some. Found here are 100,000 to 150,000 clones, about 85% of them singletons; the top ten hold approximately 12%. CDR1 is ENHRY, CDR2 SYGVKD, per germline. This CDR3 spans 15 amino acids. Trimming stripped 5 bases from V and 2 bases from J, with 13 bases between. The rearrangement uses TRBV10-3 and TRBJ2-1; D is ambiguous. The sequences come from peripheral blood, collected 44 weeks after starting pembrolizumab. This clonotype originated in an adult with mismatch repair-deficient cancer. DNA of the CDR3: TGTGCCATCAGTCCCGACAACGAAGCCTACAATGAGCAGTTCTTC. Translating it yields CAISPDNEAYNEQFF.